In its sample, the clone carrying this T cell receptor beta chain was seen once. The antigen remains unidentified. This entry is derived from a study of T cell responses to AZD1222 COVID-19 vaccine. Profiling relied on immunoSEQ multiplex PCR, and the TCRdb table lists in-frame clones only, not all of them. This repertoire shows just over 150,000 clones, roughly 90% found once; its top ten account for roughly 1.6%. Study-level findings and limits: Clonal diversity may have been underestimated in mostly white British donors.

Germline lookup yields CDR1 SGHNT and CDR2 YYREEE (reference sequence). Trimming took 9 bases from V and 0 from J, leaving 16 bases between them. The CDR3 length is 15 residues. The specimen comprised peripheral blood, sampled 28 days after the second AZD1222 dose. This chain uses TRBV5-4 with TRBJ2-1; weak D call: TRBD1 (6 bases). This clonotype was obtained from an adult who received the AZD1222 COVID-19 vaccine. CDR3 protein: CATDEGVSSYNEQFF. CDR3 in DNA: TGTGCCACCGACGAGGGGGTGAGCTCCTACAATGAGCAGTTCTTC.